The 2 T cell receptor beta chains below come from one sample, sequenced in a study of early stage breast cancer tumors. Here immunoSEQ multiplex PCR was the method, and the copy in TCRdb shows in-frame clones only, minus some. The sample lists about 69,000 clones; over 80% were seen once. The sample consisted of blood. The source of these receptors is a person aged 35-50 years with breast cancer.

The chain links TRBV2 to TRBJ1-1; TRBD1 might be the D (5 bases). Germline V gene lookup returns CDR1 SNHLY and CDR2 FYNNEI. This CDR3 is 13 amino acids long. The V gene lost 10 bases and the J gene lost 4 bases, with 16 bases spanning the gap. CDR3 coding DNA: TGTGCCACCAGGGCTGGACACCCCACTGAAGCTTTCTTT. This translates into CATRAGHPTEAFF.

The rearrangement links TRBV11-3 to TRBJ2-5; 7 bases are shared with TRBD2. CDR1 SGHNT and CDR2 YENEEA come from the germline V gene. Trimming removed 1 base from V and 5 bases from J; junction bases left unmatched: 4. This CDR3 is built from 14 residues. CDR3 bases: TGTGCCAGCAGCTTAGCGGGAGGAGCCGAGACCCAGTACTTC. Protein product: CASSLAGGAETQYF.